In this sample, the clone carrying this T cell receptor (beta chain) is medium-sized. Per the study methods: Estimated nucleated cell counts came from reference gene primer amplification. Here immunoSEQ multiplex PCR was the method, and the copy in TCRdb shows in-frame clones only, minus some. V and J calls and clone size come straight from that table; D and trimming were deduced from the DNA. The table records approximately 250,000 clones, 75% to 90% of them present only once. The data originate from a study of blood T cell repertoires in COVID-19. The wider study: Spain, Italy and the United States supplied samples that represented acute and convalescent COVID-19. In each case, the material was cDNA or gDNA derived from T cells, B-cell-depleted T cells, or PBMCs.

V was pared by 3 bases and J by 1 base, with 3 bases of the junction left unmatched. Germline assignment: CDR1 MNHEY and CDR2 SMNVEV (reference sequence). The CDR3 sequence is 16 residues long. The sequenced sample consisted of peripheral blood. This chain connects TRBV27 to TRBJ2-3, with 11 positions matching TRBD2. The TCR was taken from a man aged 25 to 40 who had recovered from COVID-19. The DNA for the CDR3 is TGTGCCAGCAGTTTGACTAGCGGGGTAGGCACAGATACGCAGTATTTT. Translation: CASSLTSGVGTDTQYF.